This T cell receptor beta chain was sequenced in a study of early T cells in non-severe SARS-CoV-2 infection. Looking at the study overall: Chains stayed unpaired after sequencing of bulk RNA from unsorted whole blood. Findings and limits, study-wide: The study's VDJdb matching favored anti-spike CD8 responses and missed private and CD4 specificities.

CDR3 length: 13 residues. Germline lookup yields CDR1 LNHDA and CDR2 SQIVND (reference sequence). Trimming stripped 2 bases from V and 3 bases from J, with 5 bases between. Separate cDNA molecules each had unique molecular identifiers attached to them. TCRdb used MiXCR to reprocess the 5' RACE reads, holding one entry per CDR3 protein. The top ten hold approximately 7.5% of the sample, which has over 70,000 distinct CDR3 sequences, around an eighth seen once. This clonotype occurred a few times. Its antigen is undetermined. This TCR was recovered from an adult who was a healthcare worker with PCR-confirmed SARS-CoV-2 infection or an uninfected control (not recorded which). Sequencing input: whole blood. The chain couples TRBV19 to TRBJ1-5, with D uncertain. The CDR3 DNA reads as TGTGCCAGTAGTATAACAGCCAATCAGCCCCAGCATTTT. It yields the protein CASSITANQPQHF.